This TCR beta chain derives from a study of CD8 T cells in ankylosing spondylitis. Study-wide results and limits: Relatively scarce in peripheral blood, disease-linked clones were CD8+. Some of the motif variants had earlier been found in reactive arthritis patients' fluid and blood. Eight or nine highly homologous variants formed a TCR beta motif that appeared characteristic of ankylosing spondylitis blood. Disease-associated clones were reportedly significantly overrepresented in matched ankylosing spondylitis synovial fluid.

5'-RACE, quantitative and with molecular barcodes, yielded the TCR beta libraries. TCRdb recomputed calls from the 5' RACE reads with MiXCR, one row per CDR3 protein. The data contain 700,000 or so distinct CDR3 sequences, around 19% of them seen just once; the ten biggest clones take up about a fifth. The CDR3 is 15 residues long. With 6 bases clipped from V and 9 bases from J, the junction kept 15 bases outside the gene matches. CDR1 and CDR2 from the germline V gene are SQVTM and ANQGSEA. Comment on this clonotype: Its antigen remains unidentified.

The sample was blood, either unsorted or a sorted T cell fraction (not recorded which). The chain couples TRBV29-1 to TRBJ2-1; 9 bases line up with TRBD1. This receptor was identified in a male donor with ankylosing spondylitis. The CDR3 region has the DNA TGCAGCGTCACCTCCTTGGGACAGGGATGGGTTGAGCAGTTCTTC. This gives the protein CSVTSLGQGWVEQFF.